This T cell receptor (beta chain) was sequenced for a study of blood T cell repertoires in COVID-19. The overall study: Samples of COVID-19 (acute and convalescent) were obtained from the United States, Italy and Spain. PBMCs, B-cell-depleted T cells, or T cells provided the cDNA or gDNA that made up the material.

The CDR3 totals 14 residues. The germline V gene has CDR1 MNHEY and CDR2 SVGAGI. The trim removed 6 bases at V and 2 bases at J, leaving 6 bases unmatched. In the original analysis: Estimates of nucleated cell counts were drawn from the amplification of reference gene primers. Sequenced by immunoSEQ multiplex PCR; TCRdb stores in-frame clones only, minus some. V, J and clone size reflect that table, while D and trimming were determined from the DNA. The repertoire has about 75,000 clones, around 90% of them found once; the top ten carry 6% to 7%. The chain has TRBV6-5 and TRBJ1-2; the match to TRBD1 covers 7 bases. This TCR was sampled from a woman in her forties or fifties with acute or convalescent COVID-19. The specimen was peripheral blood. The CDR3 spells CASRKGTDNYGYTF. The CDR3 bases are TGTGCCAGCAGGAAGGGGACAGACAACTATGGCTACACCTTC.